What follows are 7 T cell receptor beta chains derived from one specimen sequenced in a study of cytomegalovirus exposure and HLA in healthy donors. The repertoire was sequenced with immunoSEQ multiplex PCR; TCRdb's copy has only in-frame clones and lacks some. The repertoire has roughly 130,000 clones, around 92% of them found once; the top ten carry around 3.4%. The specimen sequenced was PBMCs. The receptors derive from a man aged 25 to 40 in good health and CMV-seronegative.

This clone was seen once. The gene calls are TRBV15 and TRBJ2-1, with D perhaps matching TRBD2 (5 bases). The CDR3 has 17 amino acids. CDR1 is LNHNV, CDR2 YYDKDF, per germline (reference sequence). V was clipped by 0 bases and J by 0 bases, with 12 bases between them. CDR3 amino acids: CATSRDGSTSSYNEQFF. The CDR3 DNA reads TGTGCCACCAGCAGAGATGGGAGCACGAGCTCCTACAATGAGCAGTTCTTC.

V and J are TRBV7-9 and TRBJ2-1; TRBD2 matches 7 bases. CDR1 and CDR2 from the germline V gene are SEHNR and FQNEAQ (reference sequence). The CDR3 sequence is 15 residues long. V shed 2 bases and J 4 bases; nucleotides not matched to a gene: 5. This CDR3 is CASSLRRGGYNEQFF. The DNA for the CDR3 is TGTGCCAGCAGCTTAAGGCGCGGGGGTTACAATGAGCAGTTCTTC.

V gene TRBV15 combines with J gene TRBJ1-2; 8 bases align to TRBD1. This CDR3 contains 14 residues. With V trimmed by 5 bases and J by 2 bases, 4 bases remained unmatched. Looked up from germline, CDR1 is LNHNV and CDR2 is YYDKDF (reference sequence). The CDR3 sequence: CATSPGGANYGYTF. The CDR3 region has the DNA TGTGCCACCAGCCCAGGGGGCGCGAACTATGGCTACACCTTC.

The chain has TRBV7-2 and TRBJ2-1; 13 positions agree with TRBD2. The CDR3 has 19 residues. Germline assignment: CDR1 SGHTA and CDR2 FQGNSA. Germline trimming cut 3 bases from V and 4 bases from J; bases unmatched to any gene: 12. The CDR3: CASSLGFRLAGGRYNEQFF. In nucleotides, the CDR3 is TGTGCCAGCAGCTTGGGGTTTAGACTAGCGGGGGGCAGGTACAATGAGCAGTTCTTC.

V and J are TRBV28 and TRBJ1-2, with 8 positions matching TRBD1. The CDR3 extends over 14 amino acids. Germline trimming cut 6 bases from V and 2 bases from J; bases unmatched to any gene: 5. Germline loops: CDR1 MDHEN, CDR2 SYDVKM. The CDR3 loop is CASRSGGMNYGYTF. The CDR3 bases are TGTGCCAGCAGGTCAGGGGGCATGAACTATGGCTACACCTTC.

The chain links TRBV28 to TRBJ2-1; 12 nucleotides match TRBD2. The length of the CDR3 is 17 residues. CDR1 and CDR2 (germline): MDHEN, SYDVKM. J was trimmed by 5 bases and V by 10 bases; bases with no gene match: 15. CDR3 sequence (DNA): TGTGCCACCGGGGAGATACGGACTAGCGGGGATCACAATGAGCAGTTCTTC. Its translation: CATGEIRTSGDHNEQFF.

The chain has TRBV27 and TRBJ2-4; 8 nucleotides agree with TRBD2. The germline V gene has CDR1 MNHEY and CDR2 SMNVEV (reference sequence). V dropped 2 bases and J dropped 7; count of bases not matched to a gene: 7. CDR3 size: 15 residues. CDR3 sequence: CASSLRYSGGNIQYF. For the CDR3, the DNA is TGTGCCAGCAGTTTAAGGTACAGCGGGGGTAACATTCAGTACTTC.